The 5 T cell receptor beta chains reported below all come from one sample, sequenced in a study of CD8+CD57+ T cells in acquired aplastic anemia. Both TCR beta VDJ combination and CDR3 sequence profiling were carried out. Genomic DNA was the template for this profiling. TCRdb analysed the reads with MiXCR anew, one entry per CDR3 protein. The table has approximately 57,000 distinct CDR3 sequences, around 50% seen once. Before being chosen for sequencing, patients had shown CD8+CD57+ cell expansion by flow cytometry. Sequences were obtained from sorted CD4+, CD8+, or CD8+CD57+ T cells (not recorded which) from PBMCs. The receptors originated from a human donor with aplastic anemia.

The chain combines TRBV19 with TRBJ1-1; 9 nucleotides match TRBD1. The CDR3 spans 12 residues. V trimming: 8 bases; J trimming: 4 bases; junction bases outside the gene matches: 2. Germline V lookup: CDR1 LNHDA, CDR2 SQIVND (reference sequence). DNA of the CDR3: TGTGCCAGTCTGACAGGGGGCACTGAAGCTTTCTTT. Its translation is CASLTGGTEAFF.

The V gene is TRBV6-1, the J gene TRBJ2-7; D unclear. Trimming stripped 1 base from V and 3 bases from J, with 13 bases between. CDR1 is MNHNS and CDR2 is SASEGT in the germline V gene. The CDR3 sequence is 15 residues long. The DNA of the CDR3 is TGTGCCAGCAGTGAAGGACTGCTAGGTGGCTACGAGCAGTACTTC. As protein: CASSEGLLGGYEQYF.

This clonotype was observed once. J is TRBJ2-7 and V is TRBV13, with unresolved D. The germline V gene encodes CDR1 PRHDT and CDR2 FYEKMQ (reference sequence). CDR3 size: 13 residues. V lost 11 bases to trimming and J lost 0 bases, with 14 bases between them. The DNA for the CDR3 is TGTGCCGGTAGCCCCCGCGGCTCCTACGAGCAGTACGTC. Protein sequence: CAGSPRGSYEQYV.

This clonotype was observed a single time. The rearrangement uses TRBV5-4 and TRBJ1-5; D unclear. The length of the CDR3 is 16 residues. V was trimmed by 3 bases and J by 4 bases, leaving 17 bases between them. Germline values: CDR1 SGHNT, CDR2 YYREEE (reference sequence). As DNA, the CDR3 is TGTGCCAGCAGCTCCTCGGACGGCCGTTCTAATCAGCCCCAGCATTTT. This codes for CASSSSDGRSNQPQHF.

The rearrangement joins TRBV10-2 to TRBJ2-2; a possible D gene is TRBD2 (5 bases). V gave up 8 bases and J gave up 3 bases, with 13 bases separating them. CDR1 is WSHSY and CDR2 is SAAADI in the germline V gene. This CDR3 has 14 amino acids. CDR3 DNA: TGCGCCAGCGGACTTAGCCGGTACACCGGGGAGCTGTTTTTT. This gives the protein CASGLSRYTGELFF.